What follows is one TCR beta chain and its context. Its antigen specificity is not known. There are no base qualities to consult, and no much larger clone falls within one base. The source of the sample is a study of cytomegalovirus exposure and HLA in healthy donors listed by TCRdb under 2017. Regarding the research as a whole: An earlier analysis of approximately 640 of the donors reported 276 Gb of sequence data and some 120 million unique TCR beta sequences from some 180 million T cells. In a later analysis, previously published TCR beta repertoires from about 640 donors were re-analyzed and high-resolution HLA genotyping was added so that TCR occurrence patterns could be studied. The study profiled the T cell repertoires of some 610 subjects by immunosequencing and related them to cytomegalovirus serostatus. Among 398 genotyped donors of the cohort, an average of approximately 250,000 unique TCR beta nucleotide sequences were sequenced per donor, around 20% of them non-productive. Donor age, sex, ethnicity and CMV serostatus were compiled together with the repertoire data. High-throughput TCR immunosequencing, statistical association of individual TCRs with disease status, and machine learning were combined to predict cytomegalovirus infection status. Typing coverage varied by locus: roughly 620-640 donors for A, B, C, DRB1 and DQB1; 500 to 550 for DQA1; about 570 for DPA1; 400 to 480 for DPB1. Along with the approximately 670-subject first cohort, a separate validation cohort of roughly 110 different subjects was used. Every discovery cohort repertoire had been produced on one sequencing platform. Roughly 5 DR-DQ haplotypes were handled as single units for association and clustering, since linkage in the cohort was strong. Approximately 300 gigabases of sequencing data and around 80 million unique TCR sequences made up an early release that covered roughly 670 HLA-typed donors. A later genetic analysis used genome-wide SNP genotypes for about three fifths of the roughly 700 donors, treating that subset as a discovery cohort. Of the roughly 400 genotyped donors, approximately 83% fell in the genetic ancestry cluster associated with self-reported Caucasian donors. To decide whether each TCR beta V gene segment behaved as functional or pseudogenic, an earlier analysis of approximately 620 of the donors relied on high-throughput TCR beta sequencing. HLA typing covered class I and class II loci at four-digit resolution. The study aimed to test whether signatures of past pathogen exposure could be identified by cataloging public T cell receptors. Rather than drawing on any new phenotypic data, the later analysis identified candidate immune exposures from TCR beta sequences and the way those sequences occurred across donors. Summary of the overall study and its limitations: A further reported finding was that TCR beta sequences accurately predicted the HLA-A and HLA-B alleles for most subjects in the first cohort. Specific HLA alleles were associated with 15,000 to 20,000 TCR beta sequences at a false discovery rate of 0.05 in a later analysis. A total of roughly 160 TCR beta chains were listed by the study as associated with cytomegalovirus. In an earlier analysis of some 500 of the donors, most TCR beta V segments were observed in productive rearrangements about 87% or about 30% of the time, broadly matching IMGT annotations. Around 16 rarely observed V segments, including chromosome 9 orphons, were excluded from the earlier analysis of just under 600 of the donors because counts were too low. In this cohort, only TCR beta chains were sequenced, and detectable features were limited by the absence of alpha or paired-chain data. According to a later genetic analysis, donors in an Asian-associated ancestry cluster had fewer N-insertions in productive TCRs than the approximately 630-donor mean. In a later analysis, the rate of TCR association differed among HLA loci, with DRB1 alleles having the most associated TCRs and HLA-C alleles having the fewest. In a later analysis, HLA-associated TCR beta chains were found to be more clonally expanded and to have lower generation probabilities than equally common non-associated chains. Presence/absence analyses assumed roughly uniform sequencing depth across donors, an assumption that may not hold. According to a later analysis, most CMV-associated TCR beta chains appeared to be HLA-restricted, and the HLA associations seemed to be driven largely by CMV exposure. Most TCR sequences were seen in very few donors, while some public TCRs were found in many individuals. The classifier was reported to diagnose cytomegalovirus status with high specificity and sensitivity in both the original cohort and the validation cohort. Strong co-occurrence of HLA alleles, especially DR and DQ, made assigning TCR associations to individual alleles difficult. A cluster of highly shared sequence variants was judged likely to be a technical artifact of the sequencing pipeline. The authors suggested that the approach could potentially be generalized to other disease states and immunological phenotypes. In a later analysis, several top co-occurrence clusters were reported to appear linked to parvovirus B19, influenza, CMV and Epstein-Barr virus. A few of the identified cytomegalovirus-associated TCR beta chains were confirmed in vitro to be specific for cytomegalovirus antigens. Linkage disequilibrium might explain the correlated functional status among segregating V segments, but an unknown experimental factor could not be ruled out. For the cohort, immune exposure information was limited to CMV serostatus. Because HLA typing was unavailable for some donors at each locus, only the typed subset was used in association tests. The 87-base-pair reads could not distinguish some IMGT-functional V segments, including TRBV6-2 and TRBV6-3, so those segments were excluded. V-gene and J-gene trimming of TCR beta chains was associated with a missense DCLRE1C variant in a later genetic analysis, and the association was replicated in an independent cohort.

The cohort comprised 670 or so healthy bone marrow donors. Cohort members were all nominally healthy when sampled, although unrecorded immune exposures were likely present. The donor tested CMV seronegative, placing the donor among the 350 or so seronegative members of the cohort. Each donor provided a peripheral blood sample, and peripheral blood mononuclear cells were used for TCR beta sequencing. The Qiagen DNeasy Blood Extraction Kit was used to extract genomic DNA from the blood cell samples. The library was prepared using the immunoSEQ multiplex PCR assay. The multiplex PCR relied on a mix of 60 forward primers for TCR Vbeta segments and 13 reverse primers for TCR Jbeta segments. A multiplex PCR assay on genomic DNA amplified the CDR3 region of rearranged TCR beta genes. Amplified TCR beta libraries were sequenced as 87-base-pair reads on the Illumina HiSeq System. The authors' pipeline ran thus. A later analysis counted approximately 76 million unique TCR beta chains across the 600 to 850 repertoires, and some 11 million of these chains were shared by at least two donors. Raw reads were error-corrected and collapsed into unique sequences with a nearest-neighbor algorithm that merged closely related sequences to remove PCR and sequencing errors. CDR3 sequences were aligned to IMGT reference sequences to assign V, D and J gene segments. For a sequence to be retained, a match of at least six nucleotides was required to both a V gene segment and a J gene segment. A rearrangement counted as productive if the CDR3 had no stop codons and remained in frame with V and J, and every other rearrangement counted as non-productive. Following IMGT convention, CDR3 was defined as the stretch from the second conserved V-encoded cysteine to the conserved J-encoded phenylalanine. In an earlier analysis of 550 to 650 of the donors, sequences lacking an unambiguous match to a single V gene segment were excluded. In an earlier analysis of approximately 550 of the donors, V segments were called functional above 56.7% productive rearrangements and were called segregating when the between-donor standard deviation exceeded 5%. A statistical classification framework was built for diagnosing cytomegalovirus status from the catalog of TCR beta chain sequences. A later analysis assigned V and J genes by comparing TCR nucleotide sequences with IMGT/GENE-DB human TR gene sequences. In a later analysis, CDR3 sequences and most-parsimonious VDJ recombination scenarios were assigned using the TCRdist pipeline. A later analysis defined each TCR beta chain by its CDR3 amino acid sequence plus V-gene family, and excluded reads lacking a unique V-gene family. In a later analysis, 450 to 600 highly shared, low-generation-probability nucleotide sequences were removed to address suspected cross-contamination and a sequencing artifact. In a later analysis, a clonal expansion index for each public chain was calculated from normalized within-repertoire ranks of inferred template counts. Generation probabilities in a later analysis came from a VDJ recombination model fitted to out-of-frame rearrangements, and those results were checked against IGoR. In a later analysis, hypergeometric tests were used to score TCR-TCR, TCR-HLA and TCR-CMV co-occurrence, with a repertoire-size bias correction applied to TCR pairs. To estimate false discovery rates, a later analysis permuted the HLA or CMV assignments 20 times. In a later analysis, co-occurring TCRs were grouped with DBSCAN, and TCRdist sequence similarity was added when clustering was performed within HLA-allele-positive subsets. Repertoires with fewer than 30,000 or more than 120,000 public chains were left out of co-occurrence clustering, as were about five repertoires with anomalous nucleotide sharing. Here the immuneACCESS table is served through TCRdb, limited to in-frame sequences with V and J called. Missing clones are a known gap in these copies; in checked studies unresolved V genes cover under half, and the rest lacks a known reason. V and J calls and clone size are given by that table; D and trimming were obtained from the DNA. For this sample there are some 190,000 clones; about 88% appear just once. Roughly 0.34% of the sample comes from the top ten.

V is cut back by 1 base and J by 5 bases, with 5 bases in the junction unmatched. The CDR3 runs 17 amino acids, cysteine and phenylalanine included. The only DNA kept is the CDR3, 51 bases in frame from the first base. The germline V gene sets CDR1 to KGHSH and CDR2 to LQKENI. The source of this sequence is a woman aged 25 to 39 in good health and CMV-seronegative. Material for sequencing was PBMCs. This receptor chain uses TRBV18 and TRBJ2-3; 14 bases in the middle match TRBD2. Read as DNA, the sequence is TGTGCCAGCTCACCACTCGCTGGGACTAGCGGGGGAGATACGCAGTATTTT. Its amino acids are CASSPLAGTSGGDTQYF.